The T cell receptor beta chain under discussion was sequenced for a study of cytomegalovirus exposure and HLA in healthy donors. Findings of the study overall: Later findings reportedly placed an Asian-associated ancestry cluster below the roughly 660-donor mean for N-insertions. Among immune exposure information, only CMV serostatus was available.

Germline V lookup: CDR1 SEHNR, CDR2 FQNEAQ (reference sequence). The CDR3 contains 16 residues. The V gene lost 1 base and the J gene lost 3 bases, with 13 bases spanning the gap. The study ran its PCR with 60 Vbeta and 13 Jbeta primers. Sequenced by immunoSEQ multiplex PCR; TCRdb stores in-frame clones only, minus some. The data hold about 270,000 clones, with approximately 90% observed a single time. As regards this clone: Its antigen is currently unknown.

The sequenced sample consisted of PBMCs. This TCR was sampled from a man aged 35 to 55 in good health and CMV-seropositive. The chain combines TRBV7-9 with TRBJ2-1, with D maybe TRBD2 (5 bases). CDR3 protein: CASSLVEAAFYNEQFF. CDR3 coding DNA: TGTGCCAGCAGCTTAGTAGAAGCGGCCTTCTACAATGAGCAGTTCTTC.